Below are 27 T cell receptor beta chains sequenced from a single sample in a study of vaccination effects on CD4 cells after COVID-19. Isolation of CD4+ T cells took place after about 10 days of culture. PCR confirmed that the person was infected with SARS-CoV-2 between March and December 2020. Each person got two doses of an mRNA SARS-CoV-2 vaccine, BNT162b2 or mRNA-1273. Measured with immunoSEQ multiplex PCR; TCRdb has only the in-frame clones, and not every one. The sample yields some 40,000 clones, less than 85% seen once. These TCRs' antigens remain unknown. The material was CD4+ T cells from PBMCs cultured without peptide, obtained after COVID-19 vaccination. These receptors all stem from a human donor who had a prior SARS-CoV-2 infection.

This chain uses TRBV27 with TRBJ1-5; 8 bases fit TRBD1. The germline CDR1 and CDR2 sequences are MNHEY and SMNVEV (reference sequence). V trimming: 9 bases; J trimming: 4 bases; junction bases outside the gene matches: 5. This CDR3 spans 13 amino acids. The CDR3 coding sequence is TGTGCCAGTAGACAGGGGTTTAATCAGCCCCAGCATTTT. Translating it yields CASRQGFNQPQHF.

The chain carries TRBV7-6 and TRBJ2-3, with 9 bases fitting TRBD2. In germline, CDR1 is SGHVS, CDR2 FNYEAQ. This CDR3 spans 17 amino acids. J gave up 6 bases and V 3 bases, and 13 bases lay outside the gene matches. The CDR3 protein is CASSLGAGGPLFDTQYF. In DNA form, the CDR3 reads TGTGCCAGCAGCTTGGGGGCGGGGGGGCCTTTGTTCGATACGCAGTATTTT.

The CDR3: CASGLEGFTDTQYF. The CDR3 DNA reads as TGTGCCAGCGGGTTAGAGGGTTTCACAGATACGCAGTATTTT. This rearrangement joins TRBV6-5 to TRBJ2-3, with D perhaps matching TRBD2 (5 bases). Germline assignment: CDR1 MNHEY and CDR2 SVGAGI. The CDR3 totals 14 residues. The ends were cut back, 8 bases at V and 2 bases at J, with 14 bases in the middle.

The chain employs TRBV6-2 or TRBV6-3 and TRBJ2-7; D uncertain. V was trimmed by 5 bases and J by 3 bases, leaving 8 bases between them. The length of the CDR3 is 12 residues. Germline V CDR1 and CDR2: MNHEY, SVGEGT. The DNA for the CDR3 is TGTGCCAGCAGTCGTATGCTCTACGAGCAGTACTTC. Translated: CASSRMLYEQYF.

This clone appeared a few times. The CDR3 sequence: CASSSAGTGYYEQYF. The CDR3 DNA reads TGTGCCAGCAGCTCTGCCGGGACAGGGTACTACGAGCAGTACTTC. The chain recombines TRBV9 with TRBJ2-7, with 9 bases matching TRBD1. CDR3 length equals 15 residues. Trimming at V came to 4 bases and at J to 3 bases, leaving 8 bases not matched to a gene. The germline V gene encodes CDR1 SGDLS and CDR2 YYNGEE.

The chain joins TRBV7-8 to TRBJ1-6, with D maybe TRBD1 (5 bases). Germline CDR1 SGHVS, CDR2 FQNEAQ. V lost 5 bases, J lost 9 bases, and 14 bases lay in between. The CDR3 consists of 14 residues. As DNA, the CDR3 is TGTGCCAGCAGCCAGAGCAGGGATCTTTCACCCCTCCACTTT. It translates to CASSQSRDLSPLHF.

The chain couples TRBV7-2 to TRBJ1-4; a possible D gene is TRBD1 (6 bases). The CDR3 runs 15 residues. V lost 2 bases, J lost 4 bases, and 11 bases lay in between. CDR1 is SGHTA and CDR2 is FQGNSA in the germline V gene. CDR3 DNA: TGTGCCAGCAGCTTACAGGGGAGTCATAATGAAAAACTGTTTTTT. Protein product: CASSLQGSHNEKLFF.

The chain employs TRBV6-2 or TRBV6-3 and TRBJ2-1; 10 nucleotides match TRBD2. The germline V gene encodes CDR1 MNHEY and CDR2 SVGEGT. There are 15 residues in the CDR3. Losses at the gene ends were 6 bases for V and 3 bases for J; bases not matched to a gene: 5. Here the CDR3 reads CASSPTSGYYNEQFF. The CDR3 bases are TGTGCCAGCAGCCCGACTAGCGGGTACTACAATGAGCAGTTCTTC.

This rearrangement joins TRBV7-8 to TRBJ1-4; possibly TRBD1 for D (5 bases). This CDR3 is 15 amino acids long. Per germline, CDR1 SGHVS and CDR2 FQNEAQ. Trimming pared 5 bases from V and 4 bases from J, leaving 14 bases between. CDR3 residues: CASSLMGGDNEKLFF. CDR3 coding DNA: TGTGCCAGCAGCCTCATGGGGGGGGATAATGAAAAACTGTTTTTT.

The J gene is TRBJ1-5, the V gene TRBV6-4; D possibly corresponds to TRBD1 (5 bases). The CDR3 loop spans 19 amino acids. Per germline, CDR1 MRHNA and CDR2 SNTAGT. V dropped 7 bases and J dropped 2 bases, with 27 bases sitting between them. This chain's CDR3 is CASTTGGWGTQGGNQPQHF. The CDR3 region has the DNA TGTGCCAGCACCACCGGGGGATGGGGTACTCAAGGTGGCAATCAGCCCCAGCATTTT.

The chain employs TRBV4-2 and TRBJ2-3, with a possible D match to TRBD2 (6 bases). Trimming removed 1 base at V and 0 bases at J, with 14 bases between. This CDR3 contains 17 residues. The germline CDR1 and CDR2 sequences are LGHNA and YNFKEQ. CDR3 coding DNA: TGTGCCAGCAGCCAAGCGTCACTGGGACTGAGCACAGATACGCAGTATTTT. Protein: CASSQASLGLSTDTQYF.

This clone is a singleton in its sample. The junction differs from germline at one of its ends, possibly a read error. Other DNA sequences in the same sample also yield this CDR3. This chain links TRBV18 with TRBJ2-2, with D tentatively TRBD1 (6 bases). Germline V gene sequence: CDR1 KGHSH, CDR2 LQKENI. The CDR3 runs 13 residues. The CDR3 loop is CASSPQGNGELFF. CDR3 nucleotide sequence: TGCGCCAGCTCACCTCAGGGGAACGGGGAGCTGTTTTTT.

V gene TRBV24-1 combines with J gene TRBJ1-1; D might be TRBD1 (6 bases). Per germline, CDR1 KGHDR and CDR2 SFDVKD. V was clipped by 5 bases and J by 4 bases, with 13 bases between them. The CDR3 loop spans 14 amino acids. The CDR3 sequence is CATSATGWGTEAFF. In DNA form, the CDR3 reads TGTGCCACCAGTGCCACAGGGTGGGGCACTGAAGCTTTCTTT.

This clone was picked up one time. The V call is TRBV15, the J call TRBJ2-5, with 7 bases matching TRBD1. After removal of 0 bases from V and 4 bases from J, the junction contained 8 bases not matched to a gene. The germline V gene encodes CDR1 LNHNV and CDR2 YYDKDF (reference sequence). The length of the CDR3 is 16 residues. The chain's CDR3 is CATSRDATGSVETQYF. In DNA form, the CDR3 reads TGTGCCACCAGCAGAGATGCGACAGGGTCCGTAGAGACCCAGTACTTC. Looking up the rest from reference TRBV15 and TRBJ2-5 gives the full variable domain: DAMVIQNPRYQVTQFGKPVTLSCSQTLNHNVMYWYQQKSSQAPKLLFHYYDKDFNNEADTPDNFQSRRPNTSFCFLDIRSPGLGDTAMYLCATSRDATGSVETQYFGPGTRLLVL.

This clone has more than one count but fewer than ten. The rearrangement joins TRBV9 to TRBJ2-1, with D maybe TRBD2 (5 bases). The CDR3 has 14 amino acids. Germline CDR1 and CDR2: SGDLS and YYNGEE. Trimming removed 0 bases at V and 5 bases at J, with 9 bases between. The chain's CDR3 is CASSVAPSNNEQFF. The CDR3 DNA is TGTGCCAGCAGCGTAGCGCCTAGCAACAATGAGCAGTTCTTC. Full variable domain (rest looked up from reference TRBV9 and TRBJ2-1): DSGVTQTPKHLITATGQRVTLRCSPRSGDLSVYWYQQSLDQGLQFLIQYYNGEERAKGNILERFSAQQFPDLHSELNLSSLELGDSALYFCASSVAPSNNEQFFGPGTRLTVL.

The chain couples TRBV3-1 (or the pseudogene TRBV3-2) to TRBJ1-2, with TRBD1 matching over 7 bases. V lost 2 bases to trimming and J lost 4 bases; unmatched junction nucleotides: 1. Germline CDR1 LGHDT, CDR2 YNNKEL (reference sequence). The CDR3 consists of 13 residues. Written as DNA, the CDR3 is TGTGCCAGCAGCCAAAGGGACAGCTATGGCTACACCTTC. Protein sequence: CASSQRDSYGYTF.

The chain couples TRBV2 to TRBJ2-3, with 8 nucleotides matching TRBD1. With 10 bases clipped from V and 2 bases from J, the junction kept 14 bases outside the gene matches. From germline, CDR1 is SNHLY and CDR2 FYNNEI. This CDR3 spans 16 amino acids. The CDR3 region is CAIPTDKTGDTDTQYF. The CDR3 nucleotides read TGTGCCATCCCCACGGATAAGACAGGGGACACAGATACGCAGTATTTT.

This clone was picked up a small number of times. The V gene is TRBV6-6, the J gene TRBJ2-7, with 11 bases matching TRBD1. Trimming at V came to 6 bases and at J to 2 bases, leaving 3 bases not matched to a gene. The CDR3 has 14 amino acids. CDR1 is MNHNY and CDR2 is SVGAGI in the germline V gene (reference sequence). The CDR3 DNA reads TGTGCCAGCAGACCGGGACAGGGGGCCTACGAGCAGTACTTC. It specifies CASRPGQGAYEQYF.

This clone was detected only a few times. The J gene is TRBJ2-7, the V gene TRBV11-3; D possibly corresponds to TRBD2 (5 bases). V was pared by 5 bases and J by 2 bases, with 7 bases between. This CDR3 contains 12 residues. CDR1 and CDR2 (germline): SGHNT, YENEEA. This chain's CDR3 is CASSPGTYEQYF. The DNA of the CDR3 is TGTGCCAGCAGCCCCGGGACCTACGAGCAGTACTTC.

V gene TRBV2 combines with J gene TRBJ2-5; D possibly corresponds to TRBD2 (7 bases). CDR3 length equals 16 residues. Trimming took 6 bases from V and 1 from J, leaving 18 bases between them. Germline V gene data show CDR1 as SNHLY and CDR2 as FYNNEI. Here the CDR3 reads CASRKGGGGSQETQYF. In DNA form, the CDR3 reads TGTGCCAGCAGGAAGGGGGGAGGGGGGTCCCAAGAGACCCAGTACTTC.

This chain links TRBV2 with TRBJ2-7; D gene uncertain. Trimming removed 8 bases at V and 2 bases at J, with 13 bases between. The CDR3 has 13 amino acids. Germline CDR1 reads SNHLY; CDR2 reads FYNNEI. CDR3 sequence: CASLRTVTYEQYF. The CDR3 DNA reads TGTGCCAGCTTACGGACGGTAACCTACGAGCAGTACTTC.

The rearrangement joins TRBV10-1 to TRBJ2-2, with TRBD1 matching over 8 bases. Germline V gene sequence: CDR1 WNHNN, CDR2 SYGVQD (reference sequence). The CDR3 contains 15 residues. V trimming: 6 bases; J trimming: 4 bases; junction bases outside the gene matches: 7. The CDR3 DNA reads as TGCGCCAGCAGGACTCGACAGGGGTCCACCGGGGAGCTGTTTTTT. Its translation is CASRTRQGSTGELFF.

The gene calls are TRBV23-1 and TRBJ2-5; TRBD1 matches 10 bases. TRBV23-1 carries the ORF label, with uncertain function. The V and J ends lost 4 bases and 2 bases, in that order; junction bases with no gene match: 16. This CDR3 contains 19 residues. CDR3 in DNA: TGCGCCAGCAGTCTTTATGGATCGTGGGACAGGGGACGACAAGAGACCCAGTACTTC. This sequence encodes CASSLYGSWDRGRQETQYF.

This clone was seen only once. This chain links TRBV6-6 with TRBJ1-2; D gene unclear. This CDR3 is built from 13 residues. Germline V lookup: CDR1 MNHNY, CDR2 SVGAGI (reference sequence). The ends were cut back, 2 bases at V and 5 bases at J, with 9 bases in the middle. The CDR3 sequence: CASSYGTDYGYTF. For the CDR3, the DNA is TGTGCCAGCAGTTACGGCACAGATTATGGCTACACCTTC.

This rearrangement joins TRBV2 to TRBJ1-2; TRBD1 might be the D (6 bases). The CDR3 runs to 14 residues. In germline, CDR1 is SNHLY, CDR2 FYNNEI. The V gene lost 7 bases and the J gene lost 1 base, with 13 bases spanning the gap. The CDR3 nucleotides read TGTGCCAGCAAAGACAGGAATCATAACTATGGCTACACCTTC. Its translation: CASKDRNHNYGYTF. Complete variable domain (other parts from reference TRBV2 and TRBJ1-2): EPEVTQTPSHQVTQMGQEVILRCVPISNHLYFYWYRQILGQKVEFLVSFYNNEISEKSEIFDDQFSVERPDGSNFTLKIRSTKLEDSAMYFCASKDRNHNYGYTFGSGTRLTVV.

The chain has TRBV3-1 (or the pseudogene TRBV3-2) and TRBJ2-1; D gene uncertain. Germline loops: CDR1 LGHDT, CDR2 YNNKEL (reference sequence). This CDR3 comprises 16 residues. Trimming took off 0 bases at V and 0 bases at J, with 9 bases between the two ends. DNA for the CDR3: TGTGCCAGCAGCCAAGATACCGTGAGCTCCTACAATGAGCAGTTCTTC. Its translation: CASSQDTVSSYNEQFF.

This chain links TRBV5-1 with TRBJ1-5, with D possibly matching TRBD1 (6 bases). Trimming took off 0 bases at V and 4 bases at J, with 11 bases between the two ends. The CDR3 has 15 residues. CDR1 is SGHRS, CDR2 YFSETQ, per germline. CDR3 nucleotides: TGCGCCAGCAGCTTGGCTGGACAGCCTAATCAGCCCCAGCATTTT. It codes for CASSLAGQPNQPQHF.